These 2 T cell receptor beta chains originate from one sample sequenced in a study of T cells after yellow fever vaccination. TCRdb reanalysed the 5' RACE reads using MiXCR and keeps one entry per CDR3 protein. This sample has some 250,000 distinct CDR3 sequences, with approximately 3.8% found just once. The sample here was PBMCs, taken 15 days after the yellow fever booster vaccination. The receptor source for this set is a man aged 18 to 29 who received the YFV17D yellow fever vaccine.

This clonotype was recorded many times. This chain joins TRBV15 and TRBJ2-7, with 9 bases fitting TRBD1. The CDR3 loop spans 15 amino acids. The germline V gene has CDR1 LNHNV and CDR2 YYDKDF (reference sequence). The V and J ends lost 3 bases and 5 bases, in that order; junction bases with no gene match: 8. CDR3 in amino acids: CATSRDRGKGNEQYF. The CDR3 coding sequence is TGTGCCACCAGCAGGGACAGGGGAAAAGGGAACGAGCAGTACTTC.

In this sample, this clonotype turned up many times. The chain couples TRBV3-1 to TRBJ2-7, with D possibly being TRBD2 (6 bases). With 1 base removed from V and 5 bases from J, the gap between germline ends came to 18 bases. CDR1 is LGHDT and CDR2 is YNNKEL in the germline V gene (reference sequence). The CDR3 runs to 16 residues. The CDR3 loop reads CASSQASGGNYHEQYF. The CDR3 coding sequence is TGTGCCAGCAGCCAAGCTTCCGGGGGAAATTACCACGAGCAGTACTTC.